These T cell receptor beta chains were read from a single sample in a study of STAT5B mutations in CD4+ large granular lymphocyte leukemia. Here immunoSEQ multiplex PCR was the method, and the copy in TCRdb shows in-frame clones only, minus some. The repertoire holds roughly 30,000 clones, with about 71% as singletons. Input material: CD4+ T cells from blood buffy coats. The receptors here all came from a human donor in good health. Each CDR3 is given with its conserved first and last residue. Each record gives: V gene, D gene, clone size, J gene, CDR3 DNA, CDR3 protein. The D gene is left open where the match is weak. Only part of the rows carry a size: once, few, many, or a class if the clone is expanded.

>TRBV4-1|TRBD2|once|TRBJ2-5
TGCGCCAGCAGTGGTCTAGAGCGGGGGGCCCCAGAGACCCAGTACTTC
CASSGLERGAPETQYF
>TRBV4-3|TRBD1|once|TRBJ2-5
TGCGCCAGCAGCCAGGACAGGTGGGGAGAGACCCAGTACTTC
CASSQDRWGETQYF
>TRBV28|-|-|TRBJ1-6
TGTGCCAGCAATGGCAGGGTGATAAATTCACCCCTCCACTTT
CASNGRVINSPLHF
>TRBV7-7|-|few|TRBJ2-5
TGTGCCAGCAGCCAAAACTCGGAGGAGACCCAGTACTTC
CASSQNSEETQYF
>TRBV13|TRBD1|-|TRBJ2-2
TGTGCCAGCAACAACGGACAGGGGTACGCCGGGGAGCTGTTTTTT
CASNNGQGYAGELFF
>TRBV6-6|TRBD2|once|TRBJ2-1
TGTGCCAGCATTCGCGGGGGGGCCTACAATGAGCAGTTCTTC
CASIRGGAYNEQFF
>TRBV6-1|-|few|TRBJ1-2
TGTGCCAGCAGTGTGGTCGGAGTTGCCTACACCTTC
CASSVVGVAYTF
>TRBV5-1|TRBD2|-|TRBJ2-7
TGCGCCAGCAGCCCGGGGACTAGCGGGGGGGCCCTGGGTTACGAGCAGTACTTC
CASSPGTSGGALGYEQYF
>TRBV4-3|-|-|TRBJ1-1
TGCGCCAGCAGCCAAGAAGCCCGACAGGCTTTCACTGAAGCTTTCTTT
CASSQEARQAFTEAFF
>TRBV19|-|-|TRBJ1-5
TGTGCCAGTAGCCCCACGAATCAGCCCCAGCATTTT
CASSPTNQPQHF
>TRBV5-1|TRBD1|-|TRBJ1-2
TGCGCCAGCACCCTCCGACAGGGGGCGGGCGGCTACACCTTC
CASTLRQGAGGYTF
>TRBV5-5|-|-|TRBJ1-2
TGTGCCAGCAGCCCGCCAGACTATGGCTACACCTTC
CASSPPDYGYTF
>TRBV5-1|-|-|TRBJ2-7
TGCGCCAGCAGCTTGGGGCCCCAGGGCGAGCAGTACTTC
CASSLGPQGEQYF
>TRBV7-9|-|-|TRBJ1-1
TGTGCCAGCAGCTGGACGCGGACCAAGGCTTTCTTT
CASSWTRTKAFF
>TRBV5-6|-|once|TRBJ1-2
TGTGCCAGCAGCTTGGGGCAGAGAGGAGGCTACACCTTC
CASSLGQRGGYTF
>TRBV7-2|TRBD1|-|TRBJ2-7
TGTGCCAGCAGGGTCGGGGGACAGGTTGCCAGCGAGCAGTACTTC
CASRVGGQVASEQYF
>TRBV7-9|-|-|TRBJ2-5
TGTGCCAGCAGCTTATCAGCAACGGGGTTGGAGACCCAGTACTTC
CASSLSATGLETQYF
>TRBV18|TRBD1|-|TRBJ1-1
TGTGCCAGCTCAGTGACAGGGGGTAGCACTGAAGCTTTCTTT
CASSVTGGSTEAFF
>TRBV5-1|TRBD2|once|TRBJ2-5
TGCGCCAGCAGCTCAGTACGGGGGGTCCAAGAGACCCAGTACTTC
CASSSVRGVQETQYF
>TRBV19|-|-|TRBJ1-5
TGTGCCAGTAGTCCCCTCGGTTGGTATCAGCCCCAGCATTTT
CASSPLGWYQPQHF
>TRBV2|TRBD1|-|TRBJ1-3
TGTGCCAGCAGTGATACCGGGACAGGGTCTGGAAACACCATATATTTT
CASSDTGTGSGNTIYF
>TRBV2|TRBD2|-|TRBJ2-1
TGTGCCAGCAGTCCCTACAGCGGGGGGCCGTACAATGAGCAGTTCTTC
CASSPYSGGPYNEQFF
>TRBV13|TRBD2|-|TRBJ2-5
TGTGCCAGCAGCCTCCAGCGGGGGGCATACCAAGAGACCCAGTACTTC
CASSLQRGAYQETQYF
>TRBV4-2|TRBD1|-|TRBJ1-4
TGTGCCAGCAGCCGGATCGAGGACAGGGGAGGTGAAAAACTGTTTTTT
CASSRIEDRGGEKLFF
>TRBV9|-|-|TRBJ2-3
TGTGCCAGCAGCGTAACCCCCGACAGCCCTAGCACAGATACGCAGTATTTT
CASSVTPDSPSTDTQYF
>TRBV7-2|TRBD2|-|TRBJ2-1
TGTGCCGGAGGCGGACTAGCGGCCTACAATGAGCAGTTCTTC
CAGGGLAAYNEQFF
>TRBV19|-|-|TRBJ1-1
TGTGCCAGTAGTATAGATCGCATGATGAACACTGAAGCTTTCTTT
CASSIDRMMNTEAFF
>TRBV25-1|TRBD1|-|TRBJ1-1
TGTGCCAGCACCCGTCCAGGGACAGGGGGCGGACGAGCTTTCTTT
CASTRPGTGGGRAFF
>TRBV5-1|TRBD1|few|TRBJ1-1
TGCGCCAGCGGCCGGGACAGGGCCCCCACTGAAGCTTTCTTT
CASGRDRAPTEAFF
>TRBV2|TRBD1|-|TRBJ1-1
TGTGCCAGCAACCCACAGGGGGCGGACACTGAAGCTTTCTTT
CASNPQGADTEAFF
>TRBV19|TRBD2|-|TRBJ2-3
TGTGCCAGTAGTCTCGGTCCTCCAGCGGGGGGGATCACAGATACGCAGTATTTT
CASSLGPPAGGITDTQYF
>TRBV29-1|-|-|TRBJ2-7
TGCAGCGGCGGGACAGACTACGAGCAGTACTTC
CSGGTDYEQYF
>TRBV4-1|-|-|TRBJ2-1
TGCGCCAGCAGCCCGAAAGGGAGTAGGTCAACTGGGGGCAATGAGCAGTTCTTC
CASSPKGSRSTGGNEQFF
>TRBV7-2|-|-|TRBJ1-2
TGTGCCAGCAGCCCAAGGACGGCCGGCTACACCTTC
CASSPRTAGYTF
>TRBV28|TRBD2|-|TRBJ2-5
TGTGCCAGCAGTCGCGGGGGACTGGTTAGGGAGACCCAGTACTTC
CASSRGGLVRETQYF
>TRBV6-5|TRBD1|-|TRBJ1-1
TGTGCCAGCAGACCGGGGACAGCTGAAGCTTTCTTT
CASRPGTAEAFF
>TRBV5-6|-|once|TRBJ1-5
TGTGCCAGCAGCCCCAGATGGGGACGAAGCAATCAGCCCCAGCATTTT
CASSPRWGRSNQPQHF
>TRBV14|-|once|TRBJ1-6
TGTGCCAGCAGCGGGTTTAGGGTTGGCGGACCCCTCCACTTT
CASSGFRVGGPLHF
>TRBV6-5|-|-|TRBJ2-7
TGTGCCAGCAGTTCTGAAACCAAACCGGGGGAGCAGTACTTC
CASSSETKPGEQYF
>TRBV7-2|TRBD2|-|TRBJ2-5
TGTGCCAGCAGCCGCGCGGGGGGGTATGAGACCCAGTACTTC
CASSRAGGYETQYF
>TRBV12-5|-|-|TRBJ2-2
TGTGCTAGTGGTTTGGTACAGGGGGGGCCCGGGGAGCTGTTTTTT
CASGLVQGGPGELFF
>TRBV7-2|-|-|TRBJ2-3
TGTGCCAGCAGCCCCCAACCTCTAGCGTCAGATACGCAGTATTTT
CASSPQPLASDTQYF
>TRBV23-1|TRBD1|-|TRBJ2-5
TGCGCCTCAGACAGGGGCCAAAAAATGAGGGCCCAGTACTTC
CASDRGQKMRAQYF
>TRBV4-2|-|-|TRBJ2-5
TGTGCCAGCAGCCAAGAAGGAGGGTCTGGCCCGACCCAGTACTTC
CASSQEGGSGPTQYF
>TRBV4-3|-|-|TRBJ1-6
TGCGCCAGCAGCCAAGGGGCAGCAAATTCACCCCTCCACTTT
CASSQGAANSPLHF
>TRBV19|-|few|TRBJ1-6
TGTGCCAGTAGTAGAGCCGGGGGCAGAGGTTCACCCCTCCACTTT
CASSRAGGRGSPLHF